Listed here are 29 T cell receptor beta chains from one sample, sequenced in a study of blood T cell repertoires in COVID-19. Only in-frame clones appear in the TCRdb table, and some are missing; sequencing was by immunoSEQ multiplex PCR. The data show about 56,000 clones, roughly 86% seen once. The sample consisted of peripheral blood. These receptors were obtained from a man aged 45 to 65 with active COVID-19.

The rearrangement joins TRBV4-2 to TRBJ2-1; 14 bases line up with TRBD2. The CDR3 contains 16 residues. Unmatched junction bases numbered 5, after V lost 0 bases and J lost 10 bases. Germline CDR1 LGHNA, CDR2 YNFKEQ. The DNA of the CDR3 is TGTGCCAGCAGCCAAGAGGGACTAGCGGGGGATTGGGAGCAGTTCTTC. Protein: CASSQEGLAGDWEQFF.

This clone was counted a single time. The CDR3 is CASSRSTSGQPQHF. CDR3 nucleotide sequence: TGTGCCAGCAGCCGTTCAACTTCGGGGCAGCCCCAGCATTTT. V usage is TRBV5-6 and J usage is TRBJ1-5; D ambiguous. The CDR3 runs to 14 residues. Germline V lookup: CDR1 SGHDT, CDR2 YYEEEE. V gave up 4 bases and J gave up 7 bases, with 15 bases separating them.

V is TRBV28 and J is TRBJ1-3, with D possibly matching TRBD1 (5 bases). The V gene's germline CDR1 is MDHEN and CDR2 SYDVKM. The CDR3 length is 14 residues. With 6 bases removed from V and 0 bases from J, the gap between germline ends came to 9 bases. The CDR3 reads CASRGPHSGNTIYF. In nucleotides, the CDR3 is TGTGCCAGCAGGGGGCCTCACTCTGGAAACACCATATATTTT.

The chain couples TRBV3-1 (or the pseudogene TRBV3-2) to TRBJ1-5; 7 nucleotides line up with TRBD1. The CDR3 has 17 amino acids. Germline CDR1 LGHDT, CDR2 YNNKEL (reference sequence). Unmatched junction bases numbered 11, after V lost 0 bases and J lost 6 bases. CDR3 amino acids: CASSQDTLRGGGQPQHF. CDR3 nucleotide sequence: TGTGCCAGCAGCCAAGACACCCTGAGAGGGGGCGGTCAGCCCCAGCATTTT.

This clone was found once. This chain uses TRBV19 with TRBJ2-1; no clear D gene. The CDR3 runs 17 residues. Germline values: CDR1 LNHDA, CDR2 SQIVND (reference sequence). The V and J ends lost 1 base and 6 bases respectively, with 19 bases between them. CDR3 region: CASSIAPQTHSPNEQFF. CDR3 DNA sequence: TGTGCCAGTAGTATAGCGCCGCAAACTCACTCCCCCAATGAGCAGTTCTTC.

This clone was detected once. This chain connects TRBV7-2 to TRBJ2-5, with a weak D call TRBD2 (7 bases). Between the trimmed V and J ends, which lost 0 bases and 12 bases, there was a span of 17 bases. The germline V gene encodes CDR1 SGHTA and CDR2 FQGNSA. The CDR3 is 14 amino acids. CDR3 nucleotides: TGTGCCAGCAGCTTAGCATATAGGGGAGGGGGAGAGTACTTC. This translates into CASSLAYRGGGEYF.

This rearrangement joins TRBV11-2 to TRBJ1-1; TRBD1 might be the D (5 bases). The V end lost 5 bases, the J end lost 1 base, and 8 bases lay between the germline ends. The CDR3 sequence is 13 residues long. Germline V gene sequence: CDR1 SGHAT, CDR2 FQNNGV. CDR3: CASSIRENTEAFF. The CDR3 DNA sequence: TGTGCCAGCAGCATCAGGGAGAACACTGAAGCTTTCTTT.

This chain uses TRBV12-2 with TRBJ2-4; the DNA was not compared with TRBD1, the D call given in the table. TRBV12-2 is flagged as a pseudogene. The CDR3 spans 24 residues. Here the CDR3 DNA reads TGTGCAAGTCGCTTAGGACCGGGACAGGGGTTTTTTAGGGCCGTAAGGTTGGTCAAAAACATTCAGTACTTC. It translates to CASRLGPGQGFFRAVRLVKNIQYF.

This clone turned up a few times. The chain combines TRBV9 with TRBJ2-3; 10 bases are shared with TRBD1. This CDR3 is built from 12 residues. V dropped 4 bases and J dropped 9; count of bases not matched to a gene: 2. Germline V gene lookup returns CDR1 SGDLS and CDR2 YYNGEE. The CDR3, as DNA: TGTGCCAGCAGCCCGGACAGGGGGACGCAGTATTTT. It is translated as CASSPDRGTQYF.

The V and J genes are TRBV11-2 and TRBJ1-2, with D possibly matching TRBD1 (6 bases). The CDR3 runs to 13 residues. Between the trimmed V and J ends, which lost 5 bases and 7 bases, there was a span of 14 bases. Germline V gene sequence: CDR1 SGHAT, CDR2 FQNNGV. For the CDR3, the DNA is TGTGCCAGCAGCCCCCGGGGGGCAGCTGGCTACACCTTC. Its translation: CASSPRGAAGYTF.

This chain uses TRBV7-9 with TRBJ1-2; weak D call: TRBD1 (6 bases). The ends were cut back, 6 bases at V and 4 bases at J, with 21 bases in the middle. There are 16 residues in the CDR3. Germline lookup yields CDR1 SEHNR and CDR2 FQNEAQ (reference sequence). CDR3: CASSPWTVDRTYGYTF. In DNA, the CDR3 is TGTGCCAGCAGTCCATGGACAGTCGATAGAACCTATGGCTACACCTTC.

This clone has just one count. V gene TRBV2 combines with J gene TRBJ1-4; TRBD1 aligns across 8 bases. Losses at the gene ends were 9 bases for V and 1 base for J; bases not matched to a gene: 4. CDR1 is SNHLY, CDR2 FYNNEI, per germline. The CDR3 runs 14 residues. CDR3: CARGQGGTNEKLFF. The CDR3 nucleotides are TGTGCCAGAGGACAGGGAGGAACTAATGAAAAACTGTTTTTT.

The genes are TRBV24-1 and TRBJ2-1; a possible D gene is TRBD2 (7 bases). The germline V and J ends were trimmed by 3 bases and 7 bases, with 18 bases remaining between them. This CDR3 comprises 16 residues. Germline values: CDR1 KGHDR, CDR2 SFDVKD. For the CDR3, the DNA is TGTGCCACCAGTGATCCCCTAAGGGGGGAGGGGAATGAGCAGTTCTTC. Translating it yields CATSDPLRGEGNEQFF.

The V call is TRBV1, the J call TRBJ1-5; the table's D call TRBD1 went unverified against the DNA. TRBV1 is labeled a pseudogene. CDR3 size: 16 residues. CDR3 residues: CTSSPLQGSQNQPQHF. The CDR3 nucleotides read TGCACCAGCAGCCCCCTCCAGGGCTCTCAGAATCAGCCCCAGCATTTT.

The chain has TRBV5-5 and TRBJ2-5; 7 bases line up with TRBD1. Germline CDR1 is SGHKS and CDR2 is YYEKEE (reference sequence). The CDR3 has 14 residues. The trim removed 9 bases at V and 5 bases at J, leaving 13 bases unmatched. CDR3 sequence: CATAPSTGKETQYF. CDR3 in DNA: TGTGCCACTGCACCCTCGACAGGGAAGGAGACCCAGTACTTC. Using reference TRBV5-5 and TRBJ2-5 for the parts outside the CDR3, the full variable domain is DAGVTQSPTHLIKTRGQQVTLRCSPISGHKSVSWYQQVLGQGPQFIFQYYEKEERGRGNFPDRFSARQFPNYSSELNVNALLLGDSALYLCATAPSTGKETQYFGPGTRLLVL.

The chain links TRBV2 to TRBJ2-1; 10 bases fit TRBD2. The CDR3 has 15 amino acids. V lost 0 bases to trimming and J lost 8 bases; unmatched junction nucleotides: 4. Germline V gives CDR1 SNHLY, CDR2 FYNNEI. The CDR3 reads CASSEASGGPYEQFF. DNA of the CDR3: TGTGCCAGCAGTGAAGCTAGCGGGGGGCCTTATGAGCAGTTCTTC.

V usage is TRBV5-5 and J usage is TRBJ1-1; possibly TRBD1 for D (6 bases). The CDR3 runs 16 residues. Germline values: CDR1 SGHKS, CDR2 YYEKEE (reference sequence). Trimming took 0 bases from V and 3 from J, leaving 15 bases between them. CDR3 in amino acids: CASSLGAGDFDTEAFF. For the CDR3, the DNA is TGTGCCAGCAGCTTGGGGGCAGGGGATTTCGACACTGAAGCTTTCTTT.

This clone was seen once. This rearrangement joins TRBV13 to TRBJ2-1; 9 nucleotides match TRBD2. CDR1 PRHDT and CDR2 FYEKMQ come from the germline V gene (reference sequence). Trimming took 5 bases from V and 10 from J; bases not matched to a gene: 9. The CDR3 loop spans 14 amino acids. CDR3: CASSHGAGGREQFF. CDR3 DNA: TGTGCCAGCAGCCACGGAGCGGGGGGCCGGGAGCAGTTCTTC.

The J gene is TRBJ1-4, the V gene TRBV7-2; 8 bases map to TRBD1. The CDR3 runs to 16 residues. After removal of 1 base from V and 3 bases from J, the junction contained 4 bases not matched to a gene. Germline V gene data show CDR1 as SGHTA and CDR2 as FQGNSA. The CDR3: CASSLGTGRANEKLFF. The CDR3 bases are TGTGCCAGCAGCTTAGGGACAGGGAGGGCTAATGAAAAACTGTTTTTT.

The chain links TRBV18 to TRBJ1-2; TRBD1 aligns across 8 bases. Germline CDR1 and CDR2: KGHSH and LQKENI. After removal of 3 bases from V and 3 bases from J, the junction contained 9 bases not matched to a gene. The CDR3 has 16 residues. In DNA form, the CDR3 reads TGTGCCAGCTCACCGGTTCGGACAGGGTCGGACTATGGCTACACCTTC. Translating it yields CASSPVRTGSDYGYTF.

This clone was detected a few times. The chain has TRBV5-6 and TRBJ1-2, with 12 bases matching TRBD1. The trim removed 2 bases at V and 8 bases at J, leaving 10 bases unmatched. The CDR3 consists of 16 residues. CDR1 is SGHDT and CDR2 is YYEEEE in the germline V gene. CDR3 coding DNA: TGTGCCAGCAGCTTCGGGACAGGGGGCTTTAGTCGCGGCTACACCTTC. The encoded protein is CASSFGTGGFSRGYTF.

V gene TRBV7-9 combines with J gene TRBJ2-1, with no clear D. Germline V gene sequence: CDR1 SEHNR, CDR2 FQNEAQ (reference sequence). The CDR3 has 12 residues. Deletions cut 5 bases from V and 15 bases from J, with 17 bases between. CDR3 DNA sequence: TGTGCCAGCAGCCAAATGGAGCGATTTCTGTTCTTC. Its protein is CASSQMERFLFF.

This chain uses TRBV19 with TRBJ2-7; 10 bases match TRBD1. The CDR3 is 15 amino acids. Germline assignment: CDR1 LNHDA and CDR2 SQIVND (reference sequence). J was trimmed by 7 bases and V by 5 bases; bases with no gene match: 11. The CDR3 region is CASSGPGQGVREQYF. The CDR3 DNA is TGTGCCAGTAGTGGGCCCGGACAGGGGGTACGGGAGCAGTACTTC.

This chain links TRBV18 with TRBJ2-4, with a possible D match to TRBD2 (5 bases). The CDR3 contains 15 residues. Trimming pared 5 bases from V and 3 bases from J, leaving 14 bases between. In germline, CDR1 is KGHSH, CDR2 LQKENI. The chain's CDR3 is CASSSRGRDKNIQYF. The CDR3 nucleotides read TGTGCCAGCTCATCAAGAGGGCGAGACAAAAACATTCAGTACTTC.

This chain joins TRBV18 and TRBJ1-6; weak D call: TRBD1 (5 bases). The V end lost 3 bases, the J end lost 8 bases, and 14 bases lay between the germline ends. The CDR3 loop spans 15 amino acids. Germline CDR1 reads KGHSH; CDR2 reads LQKENI. CDR3 sequence: CASSPRRGGDSPLHF. For the CDR3, the DNA is TGTGCCAGCTCACCGCGGCGGGGGGGGGATTCACCCCTCCACTTT.

The V and J genes are TRBV3-1 (or the pseudogene TRBV3-2) and TRBJ2-1; D possibly corresponds to TRBD2 (5 bases). Germline CDR1 reads LGHDT; CDR2 reads YNNKEL (reference sequence). The V end was cut by 1 base, the J end by 8 bases, with 15 bases between. This CDR3 has 15 residues. The CDR3 bases are TGTGCCAGCAGCCAAGGTTGGCTAGCTACAGATGAGCAGTTCTTC. As protein: CASSQGWLATDEQFF.

This rearrangement joins TRBV11-1 to TRBJ2-1, with 8 bases aligning to TRBD2. CDR3 length: 15 amino acids. With V trimmed by 7 bases and J by 7 bases, 12 bases remained unmatched. Germline assignment: CDR1 SGHAT and CDR2 FQDESV (reference sequence). CDR3 residues: CASNEDGSGVNEQFF. CDR3 bases: TGTGCCAGCAACGAAGATGGTAGCGGGGTAAATGAGCAGTTCTTC.

This sequence joins TRBV5-1 and TRBJ1-4, with a possible D match to TRBD1 (5 bases). The germline V and J ends were trimmed by 2 bases and 8 bases, with 16 bases remaining between them. Germline CDR1 SGHRS, CDR2 YFSETQ. The CDR3 totals 15 residues. DNA for the CDR3: TGCGCCAGCAGCTTCCGAGCGGGGGAAGGGGAAAAACTGTTTTTT. The encoded protein is CASSFRAGEGEKLFF.

The chain uses TRBV18 and TRBJ2-7; D is unresolved. This CDR3 has 14 residues. Germline lookup yields CDR1 KGHSH and CDR2 LQKENI. Trimming took off 3 bases at V and 4 bases at J, with 13 bases between the two ends. CDR3 DNA sequence: TGTGCCAGCTCACCGGGCAGATTTTCGTACGAGCAGTACTTC. The encoded protein is CASSPGRFSYEQYF. The entire variable domain, with the rest obtained from reference TRBV18 and TRBJ2-7, is as follows: NAGVMQNPRHLVRRRGQEARLRCSPMKGHSHVYWYRQLPEEGLKFMVYLQKENIIDESGMPKERFSAEFPKEGPSILRIQQVVRGDSAAYFCASSPGRFSYEQYFGPGTRLTVT.